This T cell receptor beta chain derives from a study of T cells in Graves' hyperthyroidism and ophthalmopathy. Template material for amplifying TCR beta CDR3 regions consisted of RNA transcripts. HTBI primers were the set used in a first-round RT-PCR of the TCR CDR3. Each CDR3 protein gets one entry after TCRdb re-called the multiplex PCR reads with MiXCR. The sample has more than 650,000 distinct CDR3 sequences; around 15% are singletons. Lactation, pregnancy, other autoimmune disease or uncontrolled infection led to exclusion of patients. Fresh peripheral blood, about 10 ml of it, supplied the PBMCs. With V trimmed by 8 bases and J by 4 bases, 6 bases remained unmatched. The CDR3 totals 12 residues. From germline, CDR1 is DFQATT and CDR2 SNEGSKA (reference sequence). This clonotype has at least ten counts.

The sequencing input was blood. This TCR was sampled from a young woman with Graves' hyperthyroidism. This chain connects TRBV20-1 to TRBJ1-2, with 8 bases that match TRBD1. CDR3 residues: CSTTGARYGYTF. In DNA, the CDR3 is TGCAGTACGACAGGGGCTCGCTATGGCTACACCTTC.